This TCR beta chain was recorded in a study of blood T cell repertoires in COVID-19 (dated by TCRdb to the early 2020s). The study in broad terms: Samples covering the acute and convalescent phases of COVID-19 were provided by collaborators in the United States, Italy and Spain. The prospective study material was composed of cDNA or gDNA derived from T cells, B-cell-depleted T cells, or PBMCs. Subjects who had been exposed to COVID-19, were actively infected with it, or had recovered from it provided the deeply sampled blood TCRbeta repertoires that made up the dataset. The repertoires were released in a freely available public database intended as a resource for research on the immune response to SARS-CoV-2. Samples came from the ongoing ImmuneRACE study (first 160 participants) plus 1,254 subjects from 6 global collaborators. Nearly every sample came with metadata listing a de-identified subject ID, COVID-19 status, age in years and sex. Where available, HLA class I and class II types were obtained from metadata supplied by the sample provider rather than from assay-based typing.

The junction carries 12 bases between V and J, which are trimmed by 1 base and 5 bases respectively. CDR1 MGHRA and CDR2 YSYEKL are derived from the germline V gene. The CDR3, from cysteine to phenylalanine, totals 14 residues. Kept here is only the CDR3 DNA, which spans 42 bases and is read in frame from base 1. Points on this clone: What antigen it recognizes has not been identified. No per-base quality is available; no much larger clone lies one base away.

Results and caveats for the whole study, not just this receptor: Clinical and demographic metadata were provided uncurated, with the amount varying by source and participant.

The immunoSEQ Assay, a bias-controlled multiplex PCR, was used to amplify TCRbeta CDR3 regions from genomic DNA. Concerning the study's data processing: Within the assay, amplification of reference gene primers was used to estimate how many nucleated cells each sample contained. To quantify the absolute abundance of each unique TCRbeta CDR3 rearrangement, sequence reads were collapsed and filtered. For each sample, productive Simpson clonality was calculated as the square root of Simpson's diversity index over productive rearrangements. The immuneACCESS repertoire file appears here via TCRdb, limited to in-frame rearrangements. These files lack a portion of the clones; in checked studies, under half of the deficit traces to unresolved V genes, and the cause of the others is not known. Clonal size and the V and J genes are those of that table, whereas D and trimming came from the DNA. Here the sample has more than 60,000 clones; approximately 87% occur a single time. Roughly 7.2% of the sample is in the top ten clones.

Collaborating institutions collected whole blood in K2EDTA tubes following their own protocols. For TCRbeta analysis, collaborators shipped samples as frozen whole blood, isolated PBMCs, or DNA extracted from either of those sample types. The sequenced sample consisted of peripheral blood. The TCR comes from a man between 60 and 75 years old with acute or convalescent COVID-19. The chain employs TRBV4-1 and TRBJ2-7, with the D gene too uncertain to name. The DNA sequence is TGCGCCAGCAGCCAAGTAAACTCCTTAGACGAGCAGTACTTC. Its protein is CASSQVNSLDEQYF.